This TCR beta chain was captured by sequencing in a study of T cell responses to AZD1222 COVID-19 vaccine. Study context: Second doses at about 4 or about 12 weeks were pooled. Study-wide points: Among spike-specific TCRs, nearly half reportedly target unmutated variant regions. Donors were chiefly white British, with a greater number of females, and clonal diversity was perhaps underestimated. Only 5 or 6 AZD1222 recipients were seropositive at baseline.

Comments on this clone: The antigen is not known.

Generated by immunoSEQ multiplex PCR, the TCRdb table keeps only in-frame clones and is missing some. The sample consists of 100,000 to 140,000 clones, approximately 89% of them appearing once. V lost 6 bases and J 4 bases, leaving 18 bases between the germline ends. Germline V CDR1 and CDR2: SNHLY, FYNNEI. The CDR3 sequence is 15 residues long. This TCR was recovered from an adult in good health. The sample in question was peripheral blood, obtained on day 0 of AZD1222 vaccination. The V call is TRBV2, the J call TRBJ1-2; no firm D call. CDR3: CASRESGPSPYGYTF. CDR3 coding DNA: TGTGCCAGCAGGGAAAGCGGGCCGAGTCCCTATGGCTACACCTTC.